The 4 T cell receptor beta chains listed next were all sequenced from one sample in a study of blood T cell repertoires in COVID-19 (dated by TCRdb to 2020 to 2021). The receptor library was made with the immunoSEQ multiplex PCR assay. Sourced from immuneACCESS, this table was stored by TCRdb with only in-frame sequences that have V and J called. A share of the clones is absent; for the studies checked, an unresolved V gene accounts for under half, and the remainder has no known explanation. Present in this sample are fewer than 80,000 clones, around nine tenths of which were seen just once. The ten largest account for 16% of the sample. What was sequenced was peripheral blood. These receptors were taken from a woman aged 80 or over with active or convalescent COVID-19.

V and J are TRBV3-1 (or the pseudogene TRBV3-2) and TRBJ1-3; 8 bases match TRBD1. CDR1 and CDR2 (germline): LGHDT, YNNKEL (reference sequence). J was trimmed by 6 bases and V by 4 bases; bases with no gene match: 5. CDR3 length: 14 amino acids. In DNA, the CDR3 is TGTGCCAGCAGCCGAGGGACAGGCCCAAACACCATATATTTT. This sequence encodes CASSRGTGPNTIYF.

The rearrangement links TRBV7-6 to TRBJ2-5, with 10 bases lining up with TRBD1. There are 16 residues in the CDR3. Germline assignment: CDR1 SGHVS and CDR2 FNYEAQ. Losses at the gene ends were 5 bases for V and 5 bases for J; bases not matched to a gene: 11. CDR3 amino acids: CASSTWTGGHYETQYF. The CDR3 DNA sequence: TGTGCCAGCAGCACCTGGACAGGGGGGCATTACGAGACCCAGTACTTC.

The chain employs TRBV19 and TRBJ2-2; maybe TRBD1 (6 bases). Trimming took 6 bases from V and 5 from J, leaving 10 bases between them. Germline values: CDR1 LNHDA, CDR2 SQIVND (reference sequence). This CDR3 has 13 amino acids. The CDR3 reads CASRNRVTGELFF. CDR3 coding DNA: TGTGCCAGTAGGAACAGGGTAACCGGGGAGCTGTTTTTT.

The chain recombines TRBV5-6 with TRBJ1-4, with 10 bases that match TRBD1. V trimming: 4 bases; J trimming: 7 bases; junction bases outside the gene matches: 4. The CDR3 spans 14 residues. CDR1 is SGHDT, CDR2 YYEEEE, per germline. CDR3 region: CASSERTGGEKLFF. The CDR3 DNA reads TGTGCCAGCAGCGAACGGACAGGGGGTGAAAAACTGTTTTTT.